This TCR beta chain was identified during a study of cytomegalovirus exposure and HLA in healthy donors. The CDR3 contains 14 residues. With 4 bases removed from V and 3 bases from J, the gap between germline ends came to 14 bases. Germline CDR1 is SGHRS and CDR2 is YFSETQ. PCR used 60 Vbeta primers and 13 Jbeta primers. Libraries were prepared by immunoSEQ multiplex PCR; TCRdb keeps only in-frame clonotypes and omits some of them. The table includes about 150,000 clones, around 80% detected once. The clonotype was recovered from a woman aged 45-65 years in good health and CMV-seropositive. Sequenced: PBMCs. The V and J genes are TRBV5-1 and TRBJ2-7; TRBD2 might be the D (6 bases). The CDR3 DNA sequence: TGCGCCAGCAGCGCGGTTGGGGGGATCTACGAGCAGTACTTC. Translation: CASSAVGGIYEQYF.